Listed here are 29 T cell receptor beta chains from one sample, sequenced in a study of blood T cell repertoires in COVID-19. Data came from immunoSEQ multiplex PCR; TCRdb stores just in-frame clones and leaves some out. The sample comprises some 390,000 clones, about nine tenths of which are singletons, and about 1.7% rests with the top ten. The sample consisted of PBMCs or T cells enriched from blood (not recorded which). Receptors originate from a woman aged 30 to 39 who had recovered from COVID-19.

V is TRBV4-3 and J is TRBJ1-5; 10 bases map to TRBD1. With V trimmed by 3 bases and J by 7 bases, 3 bases remained unmatched. Looked up from germline, CDR1 is LGHNA and CDR2 is YSLEER. The CDR3 has 14 residues. CDR3 amino acids: CASSHTGQGQPQHF. The CDR3 DNA sequence: TGCGCCAGCAGCCACACGGGACAGGGGCAGCCCCAGCATTTT.

This clone has just one count. The gene calls are TRBV30 and TRBJ1-5; weak D call: TRBD1 (5 bases). Germline CDR1 and CDR2: GTSNPN and SVGIG (reference sequence). The CDR3 is 14 amino acids. V was pared by 5 bases and J by 0 bases, with 11 bases between. CDR3 in DNA: TGTGCCTGGGGCCCCGACAGTAGCAATCAGCCCCAGCATTTT. This codes for CAWGPDSSNQPQHF.

This sequence joins TRBV7-9 and TRBJ2-1; 12 bases fit TRBD2. Germline trimming cut 8 bases from V and 4 bases from J; bases unmatched to any gene: 12. Germline-derived CDR1 and CDR2 are SEHNR and FQNEAQ (reference sequence). The CDR3 runs to 17 residues. DNA for the CDR3: TGTGCCAGCTCTAGTAGGACTAGCGGGATTATTTACAATGAGCAGTTCTTC. Residues: CASSSRTSGIIYNEQFF.

The DNA of the CDR3 is TGTGCCAGCAGTGCGGGGAGGGCTAATGAAAAACTGTTTTTT. Its protein is CASSAGRANEKLFF. This chain links TRBV2 with TRBJ1-4; the D is unclear. This CDR3 contains 14 residues. V shed 4 bases and J shed 3 bases, with 9 bases lying between them. Germline V lookup: CDR1 SNHLY, CDR2 FYNNEI.

J is TRBJ1-6 and V is TRBV14; maybe TRBD1 (5 bases). The CDR3 sequence is 12 residues long. V lost 0 bases to trimming and J lost 13 bases, with 7 bases between them. Germline assignment: CDR1 SGHDN and CDR2 FVKESK. CDR3 nucleotides: TGTGCCAGCAGCCAAGAAAGGGGCCCCCTCCACTTT. Amino acid sequence: CASSQERGPLHF.

The genes are TRBV18 and TRBJ2-7; D is ambiguous. The CDR3 runs to 13 residues. V was cut by 0 bases and J by 4 bases, with 7 bases left in between. Germline-derived CDR1 and CDR2 are KGHSH and LQKENI. For the CDR3, the DNA is TGTGCCAGCTCACCACCTAAGAGATACGAGCAGTACTTC. This gives the protein CASSPPKRYEQYF. The variable domain in full, completed from reference TRBV18 and TRBJ2-7, reads NAGVMQNPRHLVRRRGQEARLRCSPMKGHSHVYWYRQLPEEGLKFMVYLQKENIIDESGMPKERFSAEFPKEGPSILRIQQVVRGDSAAYFCASSPPKRYEQYFGPGTRLTVT.

This sequence joins TRBV7-3 and TRBJ1-3; a weak D match, TRBD1 (5 bases). The V gene lost 5 bases and the J gene lost 2 bases, with 10 bases spanning the gap. The CDR3 runs 14 residues. Per germline, CDR1 SGHTA and CDR2 FQGTGA. Here the CDR3 reads CASSAGGAGNTIYF. For the CDR3, the DNA is TGTGCCAGCAGCGCCGGGGGGGCTGGAAACACCATATATTTT.

V and J are TRBV5-4 and TRBJ1-6, with 7 bases fitting TRBD1. With V trimmed by 4 bases and J by 8 bases, 6 bases remained unmatched. The CDR3 runs to 14 residues. From germline, CDR1 is SGHNT and CDR2 YYREEE (reference sequence). The CDR3 reads CASSPDRKYSPLHF. The DNA of the CDR3 is TGTGCCAGCAGCCCGGACAGGAAGTATTCACCCCTCCACTTT.

The genes are TRBV2 and TRBJ2-1; TRBD2 agrees at 7 bases. Germline lookup yields CDR1 SNHLY and CDR2 FYNNEI. Trimming removed 5 bases from V and 8 bases from J; junction bases left unmatched: 9. The CDR3 is 14 amino acids. CDR3 loop: CASSRGERVDEQFF. CDR3 sequence (DNA): TGTGCCAGCAGTCGGGGGGAACGCGTGGATGAGCAGTTCTTC.

The rearrangement uses TRBV9 and TRBJ1-6, with 7 bases fitting TRBD1. From germline, CDR1 is SGDLS and CDR2 YYNGEE. The CDR3 extends over 15 amino acids. The V and J ends lost 4 bases and 5 bases, in that order; junction bases with no gene match: 6. The CDR3 spells CASSFRQGDNSPLHF. The DNA for the CDR3 is TGTGCCAGCAGCTTTAGACAGGGAGATAATTCACCCCTCCACTTT. The full variable domain, with the rest looked up from reference TRBV9 and TRBJ1-6, is DSGVTQTPKHLITATGQRVTLRCSPRSGDLSVYWYQQSLDQGLQFLIQYYNGEERAKGNILERFSAQQFPDLHSELNLSSLELGDSALYFCASSFRQGDNSPLHFGNGTRLTVT.

This clone was counted only a few times. This chain connects TRBV10-3 to TRBJ2-5, with a weak D call TRBD1 (6 bases). The CDR3 is 14 residues long. CDR1 is ENHRY, CDR2 SYGVKD, per germline. The germline V and J ends were trimmed by 3 bases and 5 bases, with 13 bases remaining between them. The CDR3 bases are TGTGCCATCAGTGACAGGGGTGGTTCGGAGACCCAGTACTTC. Translation gives CAISDRGGSETQYF.

V is TRBV7-9 and J is TRBJ2-7, with 9 bases matching TRBD1. CDR1 and CDR2 from the germline V gene are SEHNR and FQNEAQ (reference sequence). V dropped 6 bases and J dropped 4; count of bases not matched to a gene: 1. CDR3 length equals 12 residues. The CDR3 loop reads CASRGQGYEQYF. The CDR3 DNA is TGTGCCAGCAGGGGACAGGGTTACGAGCAGTACTTC.

As to this clone: Within the sample, other DNA sequences also encode this same CDR3. V and J are TRBV6-5 and TRBJ2-7, with 11 bases lining up with TRBD1. Germline-derived CDR1 and CDR2 are MNHEY and SVGAGI. CDR3 length equals 14 residues. The junction had 4 bases not matched to a gene; V was cut back by 2 bases and J by 7 bases. The CDR3 sequence: CASSYHGTGGEQYF. In nucleotides, the CDR3 is TGTGCCAGCAGTTACCACGGGACAGGGGGAGAGCAGTACTTC.

V gene TRBV5-6 combines with J gene TRBJ1-2; no firm D call. There are 15 residues in the CDR3. Germline V gene lookup returns CDR1 SGHDT and CDR2 YYEEEE. Trimming took 4 bases from V and 4 from J, leaving 17 bases between them. CDR3 nucleotides: TGTGCCAGCAGCGCGACTCAGACCGCGGGCTATGGCTACACCTTC. Translated: CASSATQTAGYGYTF.

The chain is built from TRBV18 and TRBJ2-1, with 8 bases aligning to TRBD2. Trimming took 1 base from V and 3 from J; bases not matched to a gene: 2. The CDR3 is made up of 15 amino acids. CDR1 is KGHSH and CDR2 is LQKENI in the germline V gene. In DNA, the CDR3 is TGTGCCAGCTCACCACTCGGGGGGGTCTACAATGAGCAGTTCTTC. It specifies CASSPLGGVYNEQFF.

The J gene is TRBJ1-4, the V gene TRBV7-9, with 12 bases that match TRBD1. Germline CDR1 is SEHNR and CDR2 is FQNEAQ (reference sequence). V trimming: 8 bases; J trimming: 8 bases; junction bases outside the gene matches: 0. The CDR3 is made up of 12 amino acids. The CDR3 loop reads CASGTGGEKLFF. CDR3 DNA: TGTGCCAGCGGGACAGGGGGCGAAAAACTGTTTTTT.

The rearrangement uses TRBV14 and TRBJ2-7, with 7 bases fitting TRBD1. This CDR3 region has 14 residues. Germline V gene sequence: CDR1 SGHDN, CDR2 FVKESK. The V and J ends lost 5 bases and 6 bases, in that order; junction bases with no gene match: 10. The CDR3 protein is CASSYTTTGLEQYF. CDR3 in DNA: TGTGCCAGCAGCTACACAACGACAGGGCTCGAGCAGTACTTC. The full variable domain, in which reference TRBV14 and TRBJ2-7 provide the parts outside the CDR3, is EAGVTQFPSHSVIEKGQTVTLRCDPISGHDNLYWYRRVMGKEIKFLLHFVKESKQDESGMPNNRFLAERTGGTYSTLKVQPAELEDSGVYFCASSYTTTGLEQYFGPGTRLTVT.

The V call is TRBV7-9, the J call TRBJ2-7; the match to TRBD1 covers 8 bases. Germline trimming cut 3 bases from V and 2 bases from J; bases unmatched to any gene: 3. The CDR3 contains 14 residues. Germline lookup yields CDR1 SEHNR and CDR2 FQNEAQ (reference sequence). The CDR3, as DNA: TGTGCCAGCAGCTTTGGGACAGGAGCCTACGAGCAGTACTTC. Translated, it gives CASSFGTGAYEQYF.

The CDR3 protein is CASSVQRSTDTQYF. As DNA, the CDR3 is TGTGCCAGCAGCGTTCAGCGGAGCACAGATACGCAGTATTTT. The J gene is TRBJ2-3, the V gene TRBV9; possibly TRBD2 for D (5 bases). The CDR3 has 14 amino acids. The germline V and J ends were trimmed by 2 bases and 0 bases, with 7 bases remaining between them. Germline-derived CDR1 and CDR2 are SGDLS and YYNGEE. Based on the CDR3 plus reference TRBV9 and TRBJ2-3, the full variable domain is DSGVTQTPKHLITATGQRVTLRCSPRSGDLSVYWYQQSLDQGLQFLIQYYNGEERAKGNILERFSAQQFPDLHSELNLSSLELGDSALYFCASSVQRSTDTQYFGPGTRLTVL.

The gene calls are TRBV4-3 and TRBJ1-2; D unclear. From germline, CDR1 is LGHNA and CDR2 YSLEER. Between the trimmed V and J ends, which lost 0 bases and 4 bases, there was a span of 12 bases. The CDR3 spans 15 residues. The CDR3 region is CASSQETGSVYGYTF. The CDR3 DNA is TGCGCCAGCAGCCAAGAAACGGGGTCGGTCTATGGCTACACCTTC.

This chain connects TRBV6-5 to TRBJ2-7; D remains unclear. Looked up from germline, CDR1 is MNHEY and CDR2 is SVGAGI. The V and J ends lost 6 bases and 2 bases respectively, with 14 bases between them. The CDR3 is 14 residues long. CDR3 sequence reads: CASSPFPSPYEQYF. The CDR3 DNA reads TGTGCCAGCAGCCCCTTTCCGAGTCCCTACGAGCAGTACTTC.

The chain couples TRBV6-5 to TRBJ1-2, with TRBD1 matching over 8 bases. Looked up from germline, CDR1 is MNHEY and CDR2 is SVGAGI. The CDR3 loop spans 13 amino acids. With V trimmed by 6 bases and J by 7 bases, 7 bases remained unmatched. CDR3: CASSQGQGPGYTF. The CDR3 DNA follows: TGTGCCAGCAGCCAAGGACAGGGCCCTGGCTACACCTTC.

The rearrangement uses TRBV10-3 and TRBJ2-2; D is ambiguous. The CDR3 has 16 residues. Germline loops: CDR1 ENHRY, CDR2 SYGVKD. V was shortened by 2 bases and J by 4 bases, with 14 bases between the two germline ends. The chain's CDR3 is CAISEMALKFTGELFF. Written as DNA, the CDR3 is TGTGCCATCAGTGAGATGGCTTTAAAATTCACCGGGGAGCTGTTTTTT.

The V call is TRBV30, the J call TRBJ1-2, with D perhaps TRBD1 (5 bases). The ends were cut back, 5 bases at V and 4 bases at J, with 17 bases in the middle. The germline V gene encodes CDR1 GTSNPN and CDR2 SVGIG (reference sequence). The CDR3 contains 14 residues. The CDR3: CAWGTFDRIYGYTF. For the CDR3, the DNA is TGTGCCTGGGGAACTTTCGACAGAATCTATGGCTACACCTTC.

The chain recombines TRBV6-6 with TRBJ2-1, with 10 nucleotides matching TRBD2. Per germline, CDR1 MNHNY and CDR2 SVGAGI (reference sequence). The CDR3 contains 15 residues. V dropped 8 bases and J dropped 9; count of bases not matched to a gene: 13. The CDR3 loop reads CASGKAGGPEGEQFF. CDR3 nucleotide sequence: TGTGCCAGCGGGAAAGCGGGAGGGCCGGAAGGTGAGCAGTTCTTC.

CDR3 sequence: CASGLVPGTGKGQPQHF. The CDR3 nucleotides are TGTGCTAGTGGTTTGGTACCAGGGACAGGGAAGGGGCAGCCCCAGCATTTT. The chain has TRBV12-5 and TRBJ1-5; 9 bases agree with TRBD1. Per germline, CDR1 LGHNT and CDR2 FRNRAP. Germline trimming cut 0 bases from V and 7 bases from J; bases unmatched to any gene: 10. This CDR3 has 17 amino acids.

V usage is TRBV7-8 and J usage is TRBJ1-2; 10 nucleotides match TRBD1. The CDR3 runs 16 residues. The V gene's germline CDR1 is SGHVS and CDR2 FQNEAQ. V was pared by 1 base and J by 8 bases, with 10 bases of the junction left unmatched. The CDR3, as DNA: TGTGCCAGCAGCTTAGTAAGGGGACAGGGGTTTCGGGGCTACACCTTC. Its translation: CASSLVRGQGFRGYTF. The complete variable domain, with remaining parts taken from reference TRBV7-8 and TRBJ1-2, reads GAGVSQSPRYKVAKRGQDVALRCDPISGHVSLFWYQQALGQGPEFLTYFQNEAQLDKSGLPSDRFFAERPEGSVSTLKIQRTQQEDSAVYLCASSLVRGQGFRGYTFGSGTRLTVV.

This clone was found a few times. CDR3: CASSAGQVLRAFF. CDR3 bases: TGTGCCAGCAGTGCCGGACAGGTCCTCCGAGCTTTCTTT. The rearrangement uses TRBV2 and TRBJ1-1, with 7 bases identical to TRBD1. The CDR3 spans 13 residues. V lost 4 bases, J lost 10 bases, and 9 bases stayed unmatched. Germline V gene data show CDR1 as SNHLY and CDR2 as FYNNEI.

This clone was seen a single time. The J gene is TRBJ2-7, the V gene TRBV3-1 (or the pseudogene TRBV3-2); 8 bases match TRBD2. Germline loops: CDR1 LGHDT, CDR2 YNNKEL (reference sequence). The CDR3 length is 16 residues. Trimming cost V 1 base and J 2 bases; bases outside gene matches: 7. CDR3 DNA: TGTGCCAGCAGCCAAGGTCCAGCGGGAGTTCCCTACGAGCAGTACTTC. Translation gives CASSQGPAGVPYEQYF.